This entry lists 4 T cell receptor beta chains sequenced from one sample in a study of blood T cell repertoires in COVID-19 (dated by TCRdb to between 2020 and 2021). Libraries were made using the immunoSEQ multiplex PCR assay. The table was pulled from immuneACCESS by TCRdb, which kept in-frame rearrangements only. Such tables lose some clones; where checked, under half of the loss comes from unresolved V genes, and the rest has no known cause. The sample has fewer than 250,000 clones on record, more than 70% of them singletons. The ten largest make up under 3.5% of the sample. The sequenced sample was peripheral blood. These receptors were taken from a man in his forties or fifties with active or convalescent COVID-19.

The rearrangement joins TRBV19 to TRBJ1-4; D perhaps matches TRBD1 (6 bases). Germline CDR1 and CDR2: LNHDA and SQIVND (reference sequence). The CDR3 has 15 residues. V lost 7 bases, J lost 2 bases, and 14 bases lay in between. The CDR3 DNA reads TGTGCCAGTACCTCCGGGACACGGACTAATGAAAAACTGTTTTTT. Translation: CASTSGTRTNEKLFF.

As concerns this clone: Other DNA sequences in this specimen translate into the identical CDR3. The rearrangement uses TRBV19 and TRBJ2-5; D is possibly TRBD1 (6 bases). The CDR3 sequence is 14 residues long. The germline CDR1 and CDR2 sequences are LNHDA and SQIVND (reference sequence). V was cut by 2 bases and J by 2 bases, with 9 bases left in between. CDR3 nucleotides: TGTGCCAGTAGTATACGGCAGGGGCAAGAGACCCAGTACTTC. Translating gives CASSIRQGQETQYF. The variable domain in full, completed from reference TRBV19 and TRBJ2-5, reads DGGITQSPKYLFRKEGQNVTLSCEQNLNHDAMYWYRQDPGQGLRLIYYSQIVNDFQKGDIAEGYSVSREKKESFPLTVTSAQKNPTAFYLCASSIRQGQETQYFGPGTRLLVL.

The J gene is TRBJ2-5, the V gene TRBV2, with 10 bases matching TRBD2. Trimming at V came to 5 bases and at J to 5 bases, leaving 8 bases not matched to a gene. Germline lookup yields CDR1 SNHLY and CDR2 FYNNEI. The CDR3 loop spans 15 amino acids. The CDR3 bases are TGTGCCAGCAGTAACCCTAGCGGGAGTCGGGAGACCCAGTACTTC. As protein: CASSNPSGSRETQYF.

A single count supports this clone. This chain links TRBV28 with TRBJ1-2, with TRBD1 as a possible D gene (5 bases). V was trimmed by 5 bases and J by 2 bases, leaving 12 bases between them. CDR3 length: 14 amino acids. Germline loops: CDR1 MDHEN, CDR2 SYDVKM. CDR3 in DNA: TGTGCCAGCAGTCAACCCCGGGGGAACTATGGCTACACCTTC. It translates to CASSQPRGNYGYTF.